These 2 T cell receptor beta chains share one sample of origin, sequenced in a study of blood T cells in healthy people across ages. PCR was performed a second time for roughly 7 to 11 cycles using a sample-barcoded 5' primer and a J-beta primer mix. From the 5' RACE reads, TCRdb called clonotypes with MiXCR, one entry per CDR3 protein. The table includes fewer than 800,000 distinct CDR3 sequences, roughly 20% detected once. Sequenced input: blood. These receptors were obtained from a man aged 65-85 years in good health.

The rearrangement joins TRBV10-1 to TRBJ2-7, with a possible D match to TRBD2 (6 bases). This CDR3 contains 13 residues. CDR1 WNHNN and CDR2 SYGVQD come from the germline V gene (reference sequence). Trimming left V 0 bases short and J 6 bases short, with 9 bases between. CDR3 residues: CASSESGLSEQYF. CDR3 in DNA: TGCGCCAGCAGTGAGTCGGGACTCTCCGAGCAGTACTTC.

The sample holds a few counts of this clonotype. The V call is TRBV16, the J call TRBJ2-1; D perhaps matches TRBD1 (5 bases). The J call may be in error: the DNA end matches TRBJ2-7 better. There are 14 residues in the CDR3. Germline values: CDR1 KGHSY, CDR2 FQNENV. The CDR3 reads CASSQWAGPYEQYF. The CDR3 DNA follows: TGTGCCAGCAGCCAATGGGCAGGGCCCTACGAGCAGTACTTC.